These T cell receptor beta chains were read from a single sample in a study of blood T cell repertoires in COVID-19. TCRdb's table, derived via immunoSEQ multiplex PCR, lists solely in-frame clones and lacks some. The top ten clones hold roughly an eighth of a sample with over 45,000 clones, almost 85% of them seen once. The material sequenced was peripheral blood. These receptors all stem from a human donor in a cohort sampled during active COVID-19. The CDR3 runs from the conserved cysteine through the conserved F or W. Fields, in order: J gene, clone size, D gene, V gene, CDR3 DNA, CDR3 protein. The D gene is left open where the match is weak. Size values are once, few and many counts, or a class for expanded clones, and some rows have none.

J gene: TRBJ2-3
clone size: -
D gene: -
V gene: TRBV19
CDR3 DNA: TGTGCCAGTAGAATGGGGCAGCCCACAGATACGCAGTATTTT
CDR3 protein: CASRMGQPTDTQYF

J gene: TRBJ2-1
clone size: -
D gene: TRBD2
V gene: TRBV27
CDR3 DNA: TGTGCCAGCAGTCCCCCGGGACTAGCAGGGGTCAATGAGCAGTTCTTC
CDR3 protein: CASSPPGLAGVNEQFF

J gene: TRBJ2-7
clone size: -
D gene: -
V gene: TRBV10-2
CDR3 DNA: TGCGCCAGCAGTGAGTCGACTCGGTTCAACGAGCAGTACTTC
CDR3 protein: CASSESTRFNEQYF

J gene: TRBJ2-1
clone size: -
D gene: TRBD1
V gene: TRBV7-2
CDR3 DNA: TGTGCCAGCAGCTTAAGGGCCCGGGACAGGGGTTACAATGAGCAGTTCTTC
CDR3 protein: CASSLRARDRGYNEQFF

J gene: TRBJ2-5
clone size: -
D gene: -
V gene: TRBV6-5
CDR3 DNA: TGTGCCAGCAGATGGGGGGGGCAGGAGACCCAGTACTTC
CDR3 protein: CASRWGGQETQYF

J gene: TRBJ1-4
clone size: -
D gene: -
V gene: TRBV7-2
CDR3 DNA: TGTGCCAGCAGCTTAATCGGGACATATGAAAAACTGTTTTTT
CDR3 protein: CASSLIGTYEKLFF

J gene: TRBJ1-5
clone size: -
D gene: -
V gene: TRBV28
CDR3 DNA: TGTGCCAGCAGGGGCCCTGGAGGGGCGCAGCCCCAGCATTTT
CDR3 protein: CASRGPGGAQPQHF

J gene: TRBJ2-7
clone size: -
D gene: -
V gene: TRBV19
CDR3 DNA: TGTGCCAGTAGTACCCTAAATCCCTACGAGCAGTACTTC
CDR3 protein: CASSTLNPYEQYF

J gene: TRBJ2-1
clone size: few
D gene: TRBD2
V gene: TRBV19
CDR3 DNA: TGTGCCAGTAGTATGGAGGGCGGGAGTACTGGCAATGAGCAGTTCTTC
CDR3 protein: CASSMEGGSTGNEQFF

J gene: TRBJ2-6
clone size: -
D gene: -
V gene: TRBV5-5
CDR3 DNA: TGTGCCAGCAGCTTGGCCGAGGGGGCCAACGTCCTGACTTTC
CDR3 protein: CASSLAEGANVLTF

J gene: TRBJ2-3
clone size: -
D gene: TRBD1
V gene: TRBV12-5
CDR3 DNA: TGTGCTAGTGGTTTGGTACTCGCCAGGGGGCCCGCAGATACGCAGTATTTT
CDR3 protein: CASGLVLARGPADTQYF

J gene: TRBJ2-4
clone size: once
D gene: TRBD2
V gene: TRBV9
CDR3 DNA: TGTGCCAGCAGCTTAGGGCGGACTAGCGGAAAAAACATTCAGTACTTC
CDR3 protein: CASSLGRTSGKNIQYF

J gene: TRBJ2-7
clone size: few
D gene: -
V gene: TRBV6-6
CDR3 DNA: TGTGCCAGCAGTTACACCAGGGAGGGGGTCGAGCAGTACTTC
CDR3 protein: CASSYTREGVEQYF

J gene: TRBJ1-1
clone size: few
D gene: -
V gene: TRBV4-1
CDR3 DNA: TGCGCCAGCAGCCAATCGGGCCAGGGTAGCACTGAAGCTTTCTTT
CDR3 protein: CASSQSGQGSTEAFF

J gene: TRBJ1-1
clone size: -
D gene: -
V gene: TRBV7-2
CDR3 DNA: TGTGCCAGCAGCCGAGACAGGAACACTGAAGCTTTCTTT
CDR3 protein: CASSRDRNTEAFF

J gene: TRBJ2-1
clone size: -
D gene: TRBD2
V gene: TRBV27
CDR3 DNA: TGTGCCAGCAGGATGCTACCCGGGACTAGCGGGAAAAATGAGCAGTTCTTC
CDR3 protein: CASRMLPGTSGKNEQFF

J gene: TRBJ2-1
clone size: -
D gene: TRBD2
V gene: TRBV5-1
CDR3 DNA: TGCGCCAGCAGCTTAGGGACTAGCGTGGGGAATGAGCAGTTCTTC
CDR3 protein: CASSLGTSVGNEQFF

J gene: TRBJ2-7
clone size: -
D gene: TRBD1
V gene: TRBV14
CDR3 DNA: TGTGCCAGCAGCCAAGGGGGGACAGGAGTATACGAGCAGTACTTC
CDR3 protein: CASSQGGTGVYEQYF

J gene: TRBJ2-3
clone size: -
D gene: -
V gene: TRBV5-4
CDR3 DNA: TGTGCCAGCAGCTTGATAACAGGGTCTGGGACAGATACGCAGTATTTT
CDR3 protein: CASSLITGSGTDTQYF

J gene: TRBJ1-1
clone size: -
D gene: -
V gene: TRBV6-5
CDR3 DNA: TGTGCCAGCAGTTACTCGAAGCCGAAGAACACTGAAGCTTTCTTT
CDR3 protein: CASSYSKPKNTEAFF

J gene: TRBJ1-5
clone size: -
D gene: -
V gene: TRBV11-2
CDR3 DNA: TGTGCCAGCAGCCCAGGAAGCAATCAGCCCCAGCATTTT
CDR3 protein: CASSPGSNQPQHF

J gene: TRBJ2-5
clone size: -
D gene: -
V gene: TRBV6-1
CDR3 DNA: TGTGCCAGCAGTGAGTGGGGACGGAGGGAAGAGACCCAGTACTTC
CDR3 protein: CASSEWGRREETQYF

J gene: TRBJ1-1
clone size: once
D gene: -
V gene: TRBV19
CDR3 DNA: TGTGCCAGTAGTATGTCCAGGTTGAACACTGAAGCTTTCTTT
CDR3 protein: CASSMSRLNTEAFF